A selection of T cell receptor beta chains follows, all from one sample in a study of blood T cell repertoires in COVID-19. Method: immunoSEQ multiplex PCR; TCRdb's copy keeps in-frame clones and lacks some. The sample includes around 50,000 clones, 70% to 85% of them seen just once. The sequencing input was PBMCs or T cells enriched from blood (not recorded which). These receptors were obtained from a woman between 50 and 59 years old with acute COVID-19. CDR3s include the opening cysteine and the closing phenylalanine or tryptophan. The D gene is left open where the match is weak. Rows give clone size only sometimes, using once, few, many, or a class for an expanded clone.

j_gene	d_gene	v_gene	abundance	CDR3nt	CDR3aa
TRBJ2-3	TRBD2	TRBV11-3	NA	TGTGCCAGCAGTCTCGGGGCGGGACTAGCGGCAGATACGCAGTATTTT	CASSLGAGLAADTQYF
TRBJ1-2	NA	TRBV9	NA	TGTGCCAGCAGCGTAGGAGGAACTCTCTATGGCTACACCTTC	CASSVGGTLYGYTF
TRBJ1-3	TRBD1	TRBV7-9	NA	TGTGCCAGCAGCTTATCGGGGACAGGGGGCTTTGGAAACACCATATATTTT	CASSLSGTGGFGNTIYF
TRBJ2-1	NA	TRBV19	once	TGTGCCAGTAGAAGGCAGGGAATAGTCAATGAGCAGTTCTTC	CASRRQGIVNEQFF
TRBJ2-1	TRBD2	TRBV12-5	NA	TGTGCTAGTCCCCCCCCAGCGGGAGATTACAATGAGCAGTTCTTC	CASPPPAGDYNEQFF
TRBJ1-5	TRBD1	TRBV5-1	NA	TGCGCCAGCAGCTTACAGGGGAATCAGCCCCAGCATTTT	CASSLQGNQPQHF
TRBJ1-2	NA	TRBV11-2	NA	TGTGCCAGCAGCCCCGGGACATTCGGTGGCTACACCTTC	CASSPGTFGGYTF
TRBJ2-3	TRBD2	TRBV11-1	NA	TGTGCCAGCACGGACGGGGGGGCAGCAGATACGCAGTATTTT	CASTDGGAADTQYF
TRBJ1-1	NA	TRBV5-8	NA	TGTGCCAGCAGCTTGGACAGGGACACTGAAGCTTTCTTT	CASSLDRDTEAFF
TRBJ1-2	TRBD1	TRBV5-1	NA	TGCGCCAGCAGCCTAACAGGGGTTGGTTATGGCTACACCTTC	CASSLTGVGYGYTF
TRBJ2-2	TRBD1	TRBV7-3	NA	TGTGCCAGCGCTGCAGCGGGACAGGGTAGCACCGGGGAGCTGTTTTTT	CASAAAGQGSTGELFF
TRBJ2-3	NA	TRBV5-1	NA	TGCGCCAGCAGCTTGGTTAGCCCTAGCACAGATACGCAGTATTTT	CASSLVSPSTDTQYF
TRBJ1-2	TRBD1	TRBV6-6	NA	TGTGCCAGCAGTTTACGACAGGGGACTAACTATGGCTACACCTTC	CASSLRQGTNYGYTF
TRBJ2-3	TRBD2	TRBV19	NA	TGTGCCACCTCGGGGGCGGGGGGGCCCACAGATACGCAGTATTTT	CATSGAGGPTDTQYF
TRBJ1-5	NA	TRBV16	NA	TGTGCCAGCAGCCAATGGCGGGGGGCGAGGAGCAATCAGCCCCAGCATTTT	CASSQWRGARSNQPQHF
TRBJ2-5	NA	TRBV28	few	TGTGCCAGCCGCCGTTCGAAGCGGCCGACCCAGTACTTC	CASRRSKRPTQYF
TRBJ1-3	NA	TRBV18	once	TGTGCCAGCCACTACTCCGGGACAAAATCTGGAAACACCATATATTTT	CASHYSGTKSGNTIYF
TRBJ2-5	TRBD1	TRBV24-1	once	TGTGCCACCAGTGAGTCCGGGACAGAAGAGACCCAGTACTTC	CATSESGTEETQYF
TRBJ1-3	NA	TRBV5-1	NA	TGCGCCAGCAGCTTGGCAGGAAGAAACACCATATATTTT	CASSLAGRNTIYF
TRBJ1-2	NA	TRBV6-5	few	TGTGCCAGCAATGCGGGGGTGGGCTATGGCTACACCTTC	CASNAGVGYGYTF
TRBJ1-2	NA	TRBV2	NA	TGTGCCAGTCGCCCGGACTTAACGCCTAACTATGGCTACACCTTC	CASRPDLTPNYGYTF
TRBJ1-2	NA	TRBV6-5	NA	TGTGCCAGCAGTTACTCATCCGGGAACTATGGCTACACCTTC	CASSYSSGNYGYTF
TRBJ1-2	NA	TRBV6-1	NA	TGTGCCAGCAGTGAGCCCTGGGGGGATGGCTACACCTTC	CASSEPWGDGYTF
TRBJ1-1	TRBD1	TRBV28	NA	TGTGCCAGCAGTTCCGACAGGGGGAATAGGAAAGGCACTGAAGCTTTCTTT	CASSSDRGNRKGTEAFF
TRBJ1-6	NA	TRBV6-1	NA	TGTGCCAGCAGTGAACAGGGCAGTGGGAATTCACCCCTCCACTTT	CASSEQGSGNSPLHF